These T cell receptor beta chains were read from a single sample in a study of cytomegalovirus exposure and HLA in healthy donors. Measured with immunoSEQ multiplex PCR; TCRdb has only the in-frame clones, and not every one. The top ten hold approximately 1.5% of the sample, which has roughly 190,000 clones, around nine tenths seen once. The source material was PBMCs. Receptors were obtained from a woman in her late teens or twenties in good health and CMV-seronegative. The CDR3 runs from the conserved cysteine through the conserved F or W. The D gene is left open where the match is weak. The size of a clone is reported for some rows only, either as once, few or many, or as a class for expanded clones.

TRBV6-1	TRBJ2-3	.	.	CASRNIRVTDTQYF	TGTGCCAGCAGGAACATCAGGGTGACAGATACGCAGTATTTT
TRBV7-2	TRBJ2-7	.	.	CASSSMAGLYEQYF	TGTGCCAGCAGCTCCATGGCGGGTCTCTACGAGCAGTACTTC
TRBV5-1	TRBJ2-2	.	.	CASSFSYRTGELFF	TGCGCCAGCAGCTTTAGCTACCGCACCGGGGAGCTGTTTTTT
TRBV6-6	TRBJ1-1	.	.	CASSYLMNTEAFF	TGTGCCAGCAGTTATTTAATGAACACTGAAGCTTTCTTT
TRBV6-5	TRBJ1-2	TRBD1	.	CASRATGGPYYGYTF	TGTGCCAGCAGAGCCACAGGGGGCCCTTACTATGGCTACACCTTC
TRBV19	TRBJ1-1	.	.	CASSTTRNTEAFF	TGTGCCAGTAGTACCACAAGGAACACTGAAGCTTTCTTT
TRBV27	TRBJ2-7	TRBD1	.	CASSKDRPTYEQYF	TGTGCCAGCAGTAAGGACAGGCCTACCTACGAGCAGTACTTC
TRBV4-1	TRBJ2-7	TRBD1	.	CASSQDRQGSYEQYF	TGCGCCAGCAGCCAGGACCGACAGGGCTCCTACGAGCAGTACTTC
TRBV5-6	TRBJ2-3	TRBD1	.	CASSLGGPDTQYF	TGTGCCAGCAGCTTAGGGGGCCCAGATACGCAGTATTTT
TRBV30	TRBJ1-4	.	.	CAWSVSGRREKLFF	TGTGCCTGGAGTGTATCAGGGCGTCGCGAAAAACTGTTTTTT
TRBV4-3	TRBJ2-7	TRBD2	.	CASSQDLAGVSYEQYF	TGCGCCAGCAGCCAGGACCTGGCGGGAGTATCCTACGAGCAGTACTTC
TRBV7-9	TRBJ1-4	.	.	CASSLFGQGEKLFF	TGTGCCAGCAGCTTATTCGGCCAGGGAGAAAAACTGTTTTTT
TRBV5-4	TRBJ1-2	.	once	CASSFDSNYGYTF	TGTGCCAGCAGCTTTGACTCTAACTATGGCTACACCTTC
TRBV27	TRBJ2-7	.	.	CASSLFGPLGPYEQYF	TGTGCCAGCAGTTTATTTGGCCCGTTGGGGCCCTACGAGCAGTACTTC
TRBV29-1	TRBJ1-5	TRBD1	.	CSGLWETGGSSSNQPQHF	TGCAGCGGTTTGTGGGAGACAGGGGGCTCCTCTAGCAATCAGCCCCAGCATTTT
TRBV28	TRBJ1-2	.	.	CASSLNTGPGYGYTF	TGTGCCAGCAGTTTAAACACAGGGCCAGGCTATGGCTACACCTTC
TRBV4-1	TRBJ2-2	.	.	CASSQEDGGTGELFF	TGCGCCAGCAGCCAAGAGGACGGGGGCACCGGGGAGCTGTTTTTT
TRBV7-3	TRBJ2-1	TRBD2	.	CASSFGLAGYNEQFF	TGTGCCAGCAGTTTTGGACTAGCGGGATACAATGAGCAGTTCTTC
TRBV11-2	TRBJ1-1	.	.	CASSSQVYMNTEAFF	TGTGCCAGCAGCTCGCAGGTTTACATGAACACTGAAGCTTTCTTT
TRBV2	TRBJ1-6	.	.	CASKEASDDRSSPLHF	TGTGCCAGCAAGGAGGCGTCCGACGACAGGAGTTCACCCCTCCACTTT
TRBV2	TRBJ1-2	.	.	CASIARANYGYTF	TGTGCCAGCATAGCCAGGGCGAACTATGGCTACACCTTC
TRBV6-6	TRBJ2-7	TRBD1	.	CASRSRVTGGEQYF	TGTGCCAGCAGGTCAAGGGTGACAGGGGGCGAGCAGTACTTC
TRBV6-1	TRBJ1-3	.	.	CASSESYRDNTIYF	TGTGCCAGCAGTGAATCGTACAGGGACAACACCATATATTTT
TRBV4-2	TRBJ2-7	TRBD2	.	CASSSSGGSSYEQYF	TGTGCCAGCAGCTCAAGCGGGGGTAGCTCCTACGAGCAGTACTTC
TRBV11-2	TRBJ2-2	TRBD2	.	CASSLGRILSSGRTGELFF	TGTGCCAGCAGCTTGGGACGGATCCTCTCTAGCGGGAGGACCGGGGAGCTGTTTTTT
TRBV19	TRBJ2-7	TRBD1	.	CATGTGVSYEQYF	TGTGCCACCGGGACAGGGGTTTCCTACGAGCAGTACTTC
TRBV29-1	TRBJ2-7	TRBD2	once	CSLQAGAGYEQYF	TGCAGCTTACAAGCGGGAGCCGGCTACGAGCAGTACTTC
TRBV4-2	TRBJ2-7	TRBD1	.	CASSSRLGTGEISYEQYF	TGTGCCAGCAGCTCCCGATTGGGGACAGGCGAAATCTCCTACGAGCAGTACTTC
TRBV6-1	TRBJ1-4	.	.	CASSVSVHANEKLFF	TGTGCCAGCAGTGTATCAGTCCACGCTAATGAAAAACTGTTTTTT
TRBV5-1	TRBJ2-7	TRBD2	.	CASSGGGESEQYF	TGCGCCAGCAGTGGGGGAGGGGAGTCCGAGCAGTACTTC
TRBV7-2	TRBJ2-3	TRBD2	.	CASSLVPGGLIDTQYF	TGTGCCAGCAGCTTAGTACCGGGAGGGCTCATCGATACGCAGTATTTT
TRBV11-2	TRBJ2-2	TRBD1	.	CASSRRTGGGNTGELFF	TGTGCCAGCAGCCGTCGGACAGGGGGAGGGAACACCGGGGAGCTGTTTTTT
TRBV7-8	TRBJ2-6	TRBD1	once	CASSLWGQAYSGANVLTF	TGTGCCAGCAGCTTGTGGGGACAGGCGTACTCTGGGGCCAACGTCCTGACTTTC
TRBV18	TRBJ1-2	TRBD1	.	CASSPSRTGEIYGYTF	TGTGCCAGCTCACCATCAAGGACAGGGGAAATATATGGCTACACCTTC
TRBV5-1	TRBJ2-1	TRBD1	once	CASSLLRDSYNEQFF	TGCGCCAGCAGCTTGCTCCGGGACAGCTACAATGAGCAGTTCTTC
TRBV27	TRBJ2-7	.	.	CASSFRGTYEQYF	TGTGCCAGCAGTTTTAGAGGGACCTACGAGCAGTACTTC
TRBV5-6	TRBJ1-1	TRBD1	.	CASIQGAGTEAFF	TGTGCCAGCATACAGGGGGCGGGGACTGAAGCTTTCTTT
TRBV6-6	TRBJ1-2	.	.	CASSYGGFRYGYTF	TGTGCCAGCAGTTACGGCGGCTTCCGTTATGGCTACACCTTC
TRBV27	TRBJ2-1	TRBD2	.	CASSLFSLAGFSYNEQFF	TGTGCCAGCAGTTTATTCTCCCTAGCGGGTTTCTCCTACAATGAGCAGTTCTTC
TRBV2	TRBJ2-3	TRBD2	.	CASNPHSGASTDTQYF	TGTGCCAGCAACCCTCATAGCGGGGCTAGCACAGATACGCAGTATTTT
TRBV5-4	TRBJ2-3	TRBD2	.	CASRGGLALTDTQYF	TGTGCCAGCAGGGGGGGACTAGCGCTCACAGATACGCAGTATTTT
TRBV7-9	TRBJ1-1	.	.	CASSLVGGAAVEAFF	TGTGCCAGCAGCTTAGTGGGGGGGGCTGCGGTTGAGGCTTTCTTT
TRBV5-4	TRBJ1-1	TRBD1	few	CASSLGDREVAAFF	TGTGCCAGCAGCTTGGGGGACAGGGAAGTTGCAGCTTTCTTT
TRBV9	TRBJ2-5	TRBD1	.	CASSVAPGGQGRGETQYF	TGTGCCAGCAGCGTAGCTCCTGGGGGACAGGGGAGAGGAGAGACCCAGTACTTC
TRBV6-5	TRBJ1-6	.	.	CASSSRRGSYNSPLHF	TGTGCCAGCAGTTCCCGTAGGGGGAGCTATAATTCACCCCTCCACTTT
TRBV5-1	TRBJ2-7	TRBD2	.	CASSFQGTSGRGISYEQYF	TGCGCCAGCAGCTTTCAGGGGACTAGCGGGAGAGGTATCTCCTACGAGCAGTACTTC